The rows below give T cell receptor beta chains drawn from one sample of a study of blood T cell repertoires in COVID-19. TCRdb's table, derived via immunoSEQ multiplex PCR, lists solely in-frame clones and lacks some. The profile shows under 250,000 clones, approximately 90% of them singletons. Specimen: PBMCs or T cells enriched from blood (not recorded which). These TCRs come from a young woman in a cohort exposed to, infected with or recovered from COVID-19 (not recorded which). The CDR3 runs from the conserved cysteine through the conserved F or W. Fields, in order: D gene, J gene, V gene, clone size, CDR3 protein, CDR3 DNA. A D gene is named only where the DNA matches it firmly. Rows may omit the clone size; those that give it use once, few, many or a size class.

. TRBJ1-6 TRBV2 . CATRQDNSPLHF TGTGCCACCCGACAGGATAATTCACCCCTCCACTTT
. TRBJ1-5 TRBV6-1 . CASSDVGTPNQPQHF TGTGCCAGCAGTGATGTCGGGACACCCAATCAGCCCCAGCATTTT
. TRBJ1-4 TRBV19 few CASKLRPKNEKLFF TGTGCCAGTAAGCTGCGGCCAAAGAATGAAAAACTGTTTTTT
. TRBJ1-4 TRBV11-3 . CASSATGGPNEKLFF TGTGCCAGCAGCGCGACGGGAGGACCTAATGAAAAACTGTTTTTT
. TRBJ2-3 TRBV7-2 . CASSRRATDTQYF TGTGCCAGCAGCCGGAGAGCTACAGATACGCAGTATTTT
. TRBJ2-1 TRBV5-1 few CASSSSLVGAGGYNEQFF TGCGCCAGCAGCTCCTCCCTTGTCGGAGCAGGGGGGTACAATGAGCAGTTCTTC
. TRBJ1-6 TRBV2 . CASSERQAPAPLHF TGTGCCAGCAGTGAACGACAGGCACCCGCACCCCTCCACTTT
. TRBJ1-5 TRBV7-8 . CASSPYHRTAYSNQPQHF TGTGCCAGCAGCCCCTACCATAGGACAGCGTATAGCAATCAGCCCCAGCATTTT
. TRBJ1-4 TRBV5-1 . CASSFSGRREEKLFF TGCGCCAGCAGCTTTTCAGGGCGAAGGGAAGAAAAACTGTTTTTT
. TRBJ1-3 TRBV27 . CASRSGGSSGNTIYF TGTGCCAGCAGATCTGGAGGAAGTTCTGGAAACACCATATATTTT
. TRBJ1-1 TRBV11-1 . CASSLNAGDTEAFF TGTGCCAGCAGCCTAAACGCAGGGGACACTGAAGCTTTCTTT
. TRBJ1-1 TRBV18 . CASSPGGLNTEAFF TGTGCCAGCTCACCAGGGGGCCTGAACACTGAAGCTTTCTTT
TRBD1 TRBJ1-1 TRBV2 . CASSGEQGAEAFF TGTGCCAGCAGTGGTGAACAGGGGGCTGAAGCTTTCTTT
. TRBJ1-5 TRBV3-1/TRBV3-2 . CASSQEQSNQPQHF TGTGCCAGCAGCCAAGAACAGAGCAATCAGCCCCAGCATTTT
TRBD1 TRBJ1-6 TRBV9 . CASSVEDRFGSPLHF TGTGCCAGCAGCGTAGAGGACAGGTTTGGCTCACCCCTCCACTTT
. TRBJ2-1 TRBV30 . CAWGQFEQFF TGTGCCTGGGGACAGTTTGAGCAGTTCTTC
. TRBJ2-1 TRBV7-3 . CASSRPSDNEQFF TGTGCCAGCAGCCGTCCCTCGGACAATGAGCAGTTCTTC
TRBD1 TRBJ1-4 TRBV6-5 . CASSYQGAREEKLFF TGTGCCAGCAGTTATCAGGGGGCCCGCGAAGAAAAACTGTTTTTT
TRBD1 TRBJ2-7 TRBV6-5 . CASSYSDRDSEQYF TGTGCCAGCAGTTACTCGGACAGGGACTCCGAGCAGTACTTC
. TRBJ1-6 TRBV27 . CASSLAGAVVQYGSPLHF TGTGCCAGCAGTTTAGCCGGTGCGGTCGTCCAATATGGGTCACCCCTCCACTTT
. TRBJ2-1 TRBV10-3 . CAIGQGQGNEQFF TGTGCCATCGGCCAGGGGCAAGGAAATGAGCAGTTCTTC
TRBD2 TRBJ2-2 TRBV6-5 . CASSYSGLPNTGELFF TGTGCCAGCAGTTACTCGGGACTACCGAACACCGGGGAGCTGTTTTTT
TRBD1 TRBJ2-7 TRBV10-3 . CAIRSGDRGQYEQYF TGTGCCATCAGGAGTGGGGACAGGGGGCAGTACGAGCAGTACTTC
TRBD1 TRBJ1-1 TRBV3-1/TRBV3-2 . CASSQTDRGLEAFF TGTGCCAGCAGCCAGACCGACAGGGGGCTTGAAGCTTTCTTT
TRBD2 TRBJ2-3 TRBV3-1/TRBV3-2 few CASSQGGTSGTDTQYF TGTGCCAGCAGCCAAGGGGGGACTAGCGGCACAGATACGCAGTATTTT
. TRBJ1-5 TRBV23-1 . CASSHPDIHQPQHF TGCGCCAGCAGTCATCCGGACATTCATCAGCCCCAGCATTTT
. TRBJ1-2 TRBV7-3 . CASSASHGYGYTF TGTGCCAGCAGCGCCTCTCACGGTTATGGCTACACCTTC
. TRBJ2-2 TRBV5-1 . CASSFASGNTGELFF TGCGCCAGCAGCTTCGCCAGCGGGAACACCGGGGAGCTGTTTTTT